One sample yielded the 7 T cell receptor beta chains listed below, sequenced in a study of shared T cell receptors in the human thymus. Sequencing was performed with immunoSEQ multiplex PCR; in TCRdb, only in-frame clones are kept and a portion is missing. The repertoire has just under 550,000 clones, about 84% of them found once; the top ten carry roughly 0.013%. The sample was also reused in another study, on human thymus T cells.

The material sequenced was thymocytes. The receptors come from a boy under two years old with a congenital heart defect.

The chain carries TRBV11-2 and TRBJ2-7; perhaps TRBD2 as D (6 bases). The CDR3 is 14 residues long. Germline values: CDR1 SGHAT, CDR2 FQNNGV. The V and J ends lost 5 bases and 5 bases respectively, with 16 bases between them. CDR3 sequence reads: CASSPRLVGDEQYF. CDR3 nucleotides: TGTGCCAGCAGCCCAAGACTAGTTGGGGACGAGCAGTACTTC. The entire variable domain, with the rest obtained from reference TRBV11-2 and TRBJ2-7, is as follows: EAGVAQSPRYKIIEKRQSVAFWCNPISGHATLYWYQQILGQGPKLLIQFQNNGVVDDSQLPKDRFSAERLKGVDSTLKIQPAKLEDSAVYLCASSPRLVGDEQYFGPGTRLTVT.

The J gene is TRBJ2-5, the V gene TRBV9; 7 nucleotides match TRBD1. The junction had 8 bases not matched to a gene; V was cut back by 2 bases and J by 4 bases. Looked up from germline, CDR1 is SGDLS and CDR2 is YYNGEE. The CDR3 extends over 15 amino acids. The CDR3 protein is CASSVGDRARETQYF. For the CDR3, the DNA is TGTGCCAGCAGCGTGGGCGACAGGGCTCGAGAGACCCAGTACTTC. The full variable domain, its missing parts supplied by reference TRBV9 and TRBJ2-5, is DSGVTQTPKHLITATGQRVTLRCSPRSGDLSVYWYQQSLDQGLQFLIQYYNGEERAKGNILERFSAQQFPDLHSELNLSSLELGDSALYFCASSVGDRARETQYFGPGTRLLVL.

The chain carries TRBV7-9 and TRBJ1-1, with 9 bases lining up with TRBD1. The CDR3 has 14 residues. After removal of 11 bases from V and 5 bases from J, the junction contained 12 bases not matched to a gene. From germline, CDR1 is SEHNR and CDR2 FQNEAQ (reference sequence). The CDR3 protein is CALQGAEVGTEAFF. The DNA for the CDR3 is TGTGCCTTACAGGGGGCTGAGGTAGGAACTGAAGCTTTCTTT.

This clone is a singleton in its sample. The chain employs TRBV29-1 and TRBJ2-7; 10 bases line up with TRBD1. Germline V gene data show CDR1 as SQVTM and CDR2 as ANQGSEA. With 6 bases clipped from V and 6 bases from J, the junction kept 14 bases outside the gene matches. The CDR3 runs 15 residues. The CDR3 DNA is TGCAGCGTCGCCGGGACAGGGGATACGGGGGGCGAGCAGTACTTC. This gives the protein CSVAGTGDTGGEQYF.

The chain employs TRBV2 and TRBJ2-1; D gene uncertain. Germline assignment: CDR1 SNHLY and CDR2 FYNNEI. The CDR3 runs to 10 residues. The V end lost 6 bases, the J end lost 9 bases, and 6 bases lay between the germline ends. CDR3 nucleotides: TGTGCCAGCAGGGGCAGTGAGCAGTTCTTC. It yields the protein CASRGSEQFF. Together with reference TRBV2 and TRBJ2-1, the CDR3 gives the full variable domain: EPEVTQTPSHQVTQMGQEVILRCVPISNHLYFYWYRQILGQKVEFLVSFYNNEISEKSEIFDDQFSVERPDGSNFTLKIRSTKLEDSAMYFCASRGSEQFFGPGTRLTVL.

The chain carries TRBV27 and TRBJ1-2; the D gene is possibly TRBD1 (5 bases). V shed 4 bases and J shed 11 bases, with 23 bases lying between them. The CDR3 spans 15 residues. Germline CDR1 is MNHEY and CDR2 is SMNVEV (reference sequence). This CDR3 is CASSSSPPARARYTF. As DNA, the CDR3 is TGTGCCAGCAGTTCCTCCCCCCCGGCCAGGGCCAGATACACCTTC.

CDR3 sequence (DNA): TGTGCCAGTCAGACAGGGCCCACCGGGGAGCTGTTTTTT. This encodes CASQTGPTGELFF. The J gene is TRBJ2-2, the V gene TRBV7-9; 7 nucleotides line up with TRBD1. The ends lost 9 bases at V and 4 bases at J; junction bases unmatched: 5. CDR1 SEHNR and CDR2 FQNEAQ come from the germline V gene (reference sequence). This CDR3 comprises 13 residues.